This is a list of T cell receptor beta chains from one sample in a study of T cell repertoires in cytomegalovirus infection. MiXCR was run by TCRdb on the reads, yielding one entry per CDR3 protein. The profile shows around 450,000 distinct CDR3 sequences, about 33% of them singletons. The sequenced sample was PBMCs. Receptor source: a human donor in good health (CMV status not recorded). Some clones in this sample may be carry-over from other donors' samples. Each CDR3 is given with its conserved first and last residue. The order of the fields is J gene, V gene, D gene, clone size, CDR3 protein, CDR3 DNA. A D gene is named only where the DNA matches it firmly. The size entry is marked missing in some rows and otherwise reads once, few, many or a size class.

j_call: TRBJ1-3; v_call: TRBV6-5; d_call: NA; clone_size: NA; cdr3_aa: CASPDGQSSGNTIYF; cdr3_nt: TGTGCCAGCCCGGACGGCCAGAGCTCTGGAAACACCATATATTTT
j_call: TRBJ2-4; v_call: TRBV20-1; d_call: NA; clone_size: NA; cdr3_aa: CSASTGLIAKNIQYF; cdr3_nt: TGCAGTGCTAGTACTGGATTAATAGCCAAAAACATTCAGTACTTC
j_call: TRBJ2-1; v_call: TRBV20-1; d_call: TRBD2; clone_size: few; cdr3_aa: CSARALAGVYNEQFF; cdr3_nt: TGCAGTGCTAGAGCCCTAGCGGGGGTCTACAATGAGCAGTTCTTC
j_call: TRBJ1-5; v_call: TRBV15; d_call: NA; clone_size: NA; cdr3_aa: CSTSRDPFGLAQHF; cdr3_nt: TGTTCCACCAGCAGAGACCCATTTGGGTTGGCCCAGCATTTT
j_call: TRBJ2-1; v_call: TRBV7-2; d_call: NA; clone_size: NA; cdr3_aa: CASSLVPSGVYKEQFF; cdr3_nt: TGTGCCAGCAGCTTAGTGCCATCGGGGGTTTACAAGGAGCAGTTCTTC
j_call: TRBJ1-2; v_call: TRBV12-3/TRBV12-4; d_call: TRBD1; clone_size: NA; cdr3_aa: CASSLRVGQGNYGYTF; cdr3_nt: TGTGCCAGCAGTTTAAGGGTGGGACAGGGGAACTATGGCTACACCTTC
j_call: TRBJ2-3; v_call: TRBV7-2; d_call: TRBD1; clone_size: NA; cdr3_aa: CASSRTGTGREDTQYF; cdr3_nt: TGTGCCAGCAGCCGTACCGGGACAGGGAGGGAAGATACGCAGTATTTT
j_call: TRBJ2-3; v_call: TRBV19; d_call: NA; clone_size: few; cdr3_aa: CASSRGPYTSTDTQYF; cdr3_nt: TGTGCCAGTAGTCGGGGACCGTACACTAGCACAGATACGCAGTATTTT
j_call: TRBJ2-7; v_call: TRBV12-3/TRBV12-4; d_call: TRBD1; clone_size: NA; cdr3_aa: CASSTGQAVKGDEQYF; cdr3_nt: TGTGCCAGCAGCACGGGACAGGCGGTGAAGGGAGACGAGCAGTACTTC
j_call: TRBJ2-3; v_call: TRBV12-3/TRBV12-4; d_call: TRBD2; clone_size: NA; cdr3_aa: CASSAGWLAGGGRRTDTQYF; cdr3_nt: TGTGCCAGCAGTGCCGGCTGGCTAGCGGGGGGAGGTCGGCGCACAGATACGCAGTATTTT
j_call: TRBJ2-7; v_call: TRBV28; d_call: NA; clone_size: NA; cdr3_aa: CASSLYQVTYEQYF; cdr3_nt: TGTGCCAGCAGTTTATATCAGGTTACCTACGAGCAGTACTTC
j_call: TRBJ1-4; v_call: TRBV27; d_call: NA; clone_size: NA; cdr3_aa: CASGPGPATNEKLFF; cdr3_nt: TGTGCCAGCGGCCCCGGACCAGCAACTAATGAAAAACTGTTTTTT
j_call: TRBJ2-1; v_call: TRBV7-2; d_call: TRBD2; clone_size: few; cdr3_aa: CASSLDGLAKNEQFF; cdr3_nt: TGTGCCAGCAGCTTAGACGGACTAGCGAAGAATGAGCAGTTCTTC
j_call: TRBJ2-1; v_call: TRBV4-3; d_call: NA; clone_size: few; cdr3_aa: CASSQEGRVYYNEQFF; cdr3_nt: TGCGCCAGCAGCCAAGAGGGGAGAGTTTACTACAATGAGCAGTTCTTC
j_call: TRBJ1-5; v_call: TRBV10-2; d_call: NA; clone_size: once; cdr3_aa: CASSEFPQPQHF; cdr3_nt: TGCGCCAGCAGTGAGTTTCCTCAGCCCCAGCATTTT
j_call: TRBJ1-5; v_call: TRBV4-1; d_call: NA; clone_size: NA; cdr3_aa: CASSQGVGAPNQPQHF; cdr3_nt: TGCGCCAGCAGCCAAGGAGTAGGGGCACCCAATCAGCCCCAGCATTTT
j_call: TRBJ2-5; v_call: TRBV7-2; d_call: NA; clone_size: many; cdr3_aa: CASSLGGGGGHQETQYF; cdr3_nt: TGTGCCAGCAGCTTAGGGGGAGGGGGAGGCCACCAAGAGACCCAGTACTTC
j_call: TRBJ2-1; v_call: TRBV11-2; d_call: NA; clone_size: NA; cdr3_aa: CASSPPSRYNEQFF; cdr3_nt: TGTGCCAGCAGCCCGCCCTCCAGGTATAATGAGCAGTTCTTC
j_call: TRBJ2-7; v_call: TRBV14; d_call: TRBD2; clone_size: NA; cdr3_aa: CASSQALAGAYEQYF; cdr3_nt: TGTGCCAGCAGCCAAGCCCTAGCGGGGGCTTACGAGCAGTACTTC
j_call: TRBJ2-1; v_call: TRBV20-1; d_call: NA; clone_size: NA; cdr3_aa: CSAPSDISYNEQFF; cdr3_nt: TGCAGTGCTCCATCGGACATCTCCTACAATGAGCAGTTCTTC
j_call: TRBJ2-7; v_call: TRBV7-8; d_call: TRBD1; clone_size: many; cdr3_aa: CASSDRDRPYEQYF; cdr3_nt: TGTGCCAGCAGCGACCGGGACAGACCTTACGAGCAGTACTTC
j_call: TRBJ1-3; v_call: TRBV6-5; d_call: TRBD1; clone_size: many; cdr3_aa: CASSWDSSGNTIYF; cdr3_nt: TGTGCCAGCAGTTGGGACAGCTCTGGAAACACCATATATTTT
j_call: TRBJ1-5; v_call: TRBV28; d_call: NA; clone_size: NA; cdr3_aa: CASSLMVSNQPQHF; cdr3_nt: TGTGCCAGCAGTTTAATGGTGAGCAATCAGCCCCAGCATTTT
j_call: TRBJ2-5; v_call: TRBV2; d_call: TRBD1; clone_size: NA; cdr3_aa: CASRGQGATKETQYF; cdr3_nt: TGTGCCAGCAGAGGACAGGGGGCGACGAAAGAGACCCAGTACTTC
j_call: TRBJ2-1; v_call: TRBV27; d_call: TRBD1; clone_size: few; cdr3_aa: CASSWDREEDNEQFF; cdr3_nt: TGTGCCAGCAGTTGGGACAGGGAGGAGGACAATGAGCAGTTCTTC
j_call: TRBJ2-2; v_call: TRBV7-6; d_call: NA; clone_size: few; cdr3_aa: CASSTKPGELFF; cdr3_nt: TGTGCCAGCAGCACCAAGCCAGGGGAGCTGTTTTTT
j_call: TRBJ2-2; v_call: TRBV7-2; d_call: TRBD1; clone_size: many; cdr3_aa: CASSLDGTGGTGELFF; cdr3_nt: TGTGCCAGCAGCTTAGATGGGACAGGGGGCACCGGGGAGCTGTTTTTT
j_call: TRBJ1-2; v_call: TRBV5-1; d_call: NA; clone_size: NA; cdr3_aa: CASSPGGDSDYGYTF; cdr3_nt: TGCGCCAGCAGCCCGGGTGGTGACAGCGATTATGGCTACACCTTC
j_call: TRBJ1-2; v_call: TRBV20-1; d_call: NA; clone_size: NA; cdr3_aa: CSAGGNGYPF; cdr3_nt: TGCAGTGCTGGGGGAAATGGCTACCCCTTC
j_call: TRBJ2-3; v_call: TRBV20-1; d_call: NA; clone_size: NA; cdr3_aa: CSARKTTGRDTQYF; cdr3_nt: TGCAGTGCTAGAAAAACTACAGGGCGAGATACGCAGTATTTT
j_call: TRBJ2-1; v_call: TRBV15; d_call: NA; clone_size: NA; cdr3_aa: CATSRDRSSSYNEQFF; cdr3_nt: TGTGCCACCAGCAGAGATCGTTCCAGTTCCTACAATGAGCAGTTCTTC
j_call: TRBJ1-4; v_call: TRBV5-5; d_call: TRBD1; clone_size: once; cdr3_aa: CASSWQTGGANEKLFF; cdr3_nt: TGTGCCAGCAGCTGGCAAACAGGGGGCGCCAATGAAAAACTGTTTTTT
j_call: TRBJ2-6; v_call: TRBV12-3/TRBV12-4; d_call: NA; clone_size: NA; cdr3_aa: CASRPGGSVANVLTF; cdr3_nt: TGTGCCAGCAGACCTGGGGGCTCTGTGGCCAACGTCCTGACTTTC
j_call: TRBJ2-7; v_call: TRBV4-1; d_call: NA; clone_size: NA; cdr3_aa: CASSPGILGGYEQYF; cdr3_nt: TGCGCCAGCAGCCCTGGAATCTTAGGTGGGTACGAGCAGTACTTC
j_call: TRBJ1-1; v_call: TRBV12-3/TRBV12-4; d_call: NA; clone_size: many; cdr3_aa: CASSPRGRDTEAFF; cdr3_nt: TGTGCCAGCAGCCCCCGTGGGAGGGACACTGAAGCTTTCTTT
j_call: TRBJ2-1; v_call: TRBV7-6; d_call: TRBD1; clone_size: many; cdr3_aa: CASSLGTGMYNEQFF; cdr3_nt: TGTGCCAGCAGCTTAGGGACAGGGATGTACAATGAGCAGTTCTTC
j_call: TRBJ2-7; v_call: TRBV19; d_call: NA; clone_size: NA; cdr3_aa: CASSLGLGLYEQYF; cdr3_nt: TGTGCCAGTAGTTTGGGACTCGGGCTTTACGAGCAGTACTTC